This T cell receptor (beta chain) was recorded in a study of blood T cells in healthy people across ages. The CDR3 is 16 residues long. Trimming shortened V by 5 bases and J by 2 bases, and 15 bases separated the two germline ends. A J-beta primer mix and a sample-barcoded 5' primer were used in a second PCR of about 7 to 12 cycles. TCRdb redid the calling of the 5' RACE reads with MiXCR, one entry per CDR3 protein. Among approximately 820,000 distinct CDR3 sequences listed, under 45% were seen once. The specimen sequenced was blood. This clonotype was sampled from a man aged 60 to 69 in good health. The chain joins TRBV12-3 or TRBV12-4 to TRBJ1-4, with unresolved D. This CDR3 reads CASSGSGRGTNEKLFF. As DNA, the CDR3 is TGTGCCAGCAGTGGCTCCGGACGTGGGACTAATGAAAAACTGTTTTTT.